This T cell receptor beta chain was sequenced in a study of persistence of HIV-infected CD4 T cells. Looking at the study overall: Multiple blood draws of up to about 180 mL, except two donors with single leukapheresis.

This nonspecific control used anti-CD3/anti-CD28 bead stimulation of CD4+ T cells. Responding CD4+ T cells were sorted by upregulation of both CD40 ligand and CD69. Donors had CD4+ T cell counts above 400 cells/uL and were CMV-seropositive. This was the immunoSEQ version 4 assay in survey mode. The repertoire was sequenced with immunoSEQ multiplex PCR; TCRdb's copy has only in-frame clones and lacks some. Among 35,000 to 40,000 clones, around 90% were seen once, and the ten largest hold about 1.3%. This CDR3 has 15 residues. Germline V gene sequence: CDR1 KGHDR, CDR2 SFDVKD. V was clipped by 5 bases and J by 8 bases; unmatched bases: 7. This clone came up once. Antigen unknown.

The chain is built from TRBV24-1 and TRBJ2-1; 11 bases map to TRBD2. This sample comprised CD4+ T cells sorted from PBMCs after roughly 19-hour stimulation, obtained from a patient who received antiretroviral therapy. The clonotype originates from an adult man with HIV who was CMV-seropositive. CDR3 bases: TGTGCCACCAGTGGGCCCCTAGCGGGGGGAGATGAGCAGTTCTTC. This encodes CATSGPLAGGDEQFF.